A single T cell receptor beta chain is shown here with its context. The antigen is unknown. Germline lookup yields CDR1 DFQATT and CDR2 SNEGSKA (reference sequence). The CDR3 sequence is 12 residues long. V trimming: 5 bases; J trimming: 4 bases; junction bases outside the gene matches: 3. Exclusion of patients followed from uncontrolled infection, other autoimmune disease, pregnancy or lactation. On the basis of clinical symptoms, serum thyroxine and TRAb, thyroid ultrasound and orbital computed tomography, diagnoses were made. TCR beta CDR3 sequences were amplified from RNA transcripts. HTBI primers drove first-round RT-PCR of the TCR CDR3. A single record per CDR3 protein comes from TCRdb applying MiXCR to the multiplex PCR reads. The sample shows fewer than 750,000 distinct CDR3 sequences, 46% of them seen only once. The data originate from a study of T cells in Graves' hyperthyroidism and ophthalmopathy.

General observations from the study: From stable hyperthyroidism, ophthalmopathy was set apart by a 13 V-J model.

Material: peripheral blood or thyroid tissue (not recorded which). The chain has TRBV20-1 and TRBJ2-5; 8 bases fit TRBD1. The origin of this receptor is a woman under 30 with Graves' hyperthyroidism. CDR3 nucleotide sequence: TGCAGTGCTGAGGACAGGGTAGAGACCCAGTACTTC. It yields the protein CSAEDRVETQYF.